Shown below are 15 T cell receptor beta chains from a single sample sequenced in a study of T cell responses to AZD1222 COVID-19 vaccine. Measured with immunoSEQ multiplex PCR; TCRdb has only the in-frame clones, and not every one. The sample includes approximately 80,000 clones, roughly 88% seen only once; the top ten take about 10%. Sequenced material: peripheral blood, taken 28 days after the second AZD1222 dose. The receptors stem from an adult who received the AZD1222 COVID-19 vaccine.

The chain uses TRBV19 and TRBJ2-2; the D is unclear. V gave up 3 bases and J gave up 1 base, with 6 bases separating them. This CDR3 has 14 amino acids. CDR1 and CDR2 (germline): LNHDA, SQIVND (reference sequence). The DNA of the CDR3 is TGTGCCAGTAGTATTAGCCGGAACACCGGGGAGCTGTTTTTT. Translated: CASSISRNTGELFF.

This rearrangement joins TRBV6-5 to TRBJ2-7, with D possibly TRBD1 on 6 matching bases. The CDR3 spans 14 residues. CDR1 is MNHEY, CDR2 SVGAGI, per germline. Trimming took off 0 bases at V and 2 bases at J, with 8 bases between the two ends. The CDR3 nucleotides read TGTGCCAGCAGTTACTCGCAGGGGACCTACGAGCAGTACTTC. It translates to CASSYSQGTYEQYF.

The sample holds one count of this clone. V usage is TRBV27 and J usage is TRBJ2-1, with D perhaps TRBD1 (5 bases). Germline values: CDR1 MNHEY, CDR2 SMNVEV (reference sequence). V was pared by 7 bases and J by 11 bases, with 21 bases between. The CDR3 is 14 residues long. For the CDR3, the DNA is TGTGCCAGCACCCAGGGTGGGCTTGGGGTTAAGCAGTTCTTC. Encoded protein: CASTQGGLGVKQFF.

The rearrangement links TRBV27 to TRBJ2-7; D unclear. The CDR3 covers 13 residues. The germline V gene has CDR1 MNHEY and CDR2 SMNVEV (reference sequence). V was cut by 4 bases and J by 4 bases, with 11 bases left in between. CDR3: CASSSRTDYEQYF. The CDR3 DNA sequence: TGTGCCAGCAGTTCTCGGACCGATTACGAGCAGTACTTC.

This chain uses TRBV11-3 with TRBJ2-5; the D is unclear. Trimming took off 4 bases at V and 1 base at J, with 10 bases between the two ends. The CDR3 is made up of 14 amino acids. CDR1 is SGHNT, CDR2 YENEEA, per germline. CDR3 sequence: CASSWGLGQETQYF. The CDR3 DNA is TGTGCCAGCAGCTGGGGTTTGGGCCAAGAGACCCAGTACTTC. Filled out from reference TRBV11-3 and TRBJ2-5, the complete variable domain reads EAGVVQSPRYKIIEKKQPVAFWCNPISGHNTLYWYLQNLGQGPELLIRYENEEAVDDSQLPKDRFSAERLKGVDSTLKIQPAELGDSAVYLCASSWGLGQETQYFGPGTRLLVL.

On this clone: An end of the junction differs from the germline gene, which may be a read error. V gene TRBV7-9 combines with J gene TRBJ2-3; 10 nucleotides line up with TRBD2. Germline V gene sequence: CDR1 SEHNR, CDR2 FQNEAQ (reference sequence). The CDR3 is 18 amino acids. CDR3: CASSLGVSSGGHTNTQYF. The CDR3 nucleotides read TGTGCCAGCAGCTTAGGAGTATCTAGCGGGGGTCACACAAATACGCAGTATTTT.

The chain has TRBV5-1 and TRBJ1-3; maybe TRBD1 (6 bases). Trimming took 4 bases from V and 7 from J, leaving 15 bases between them. CDR3 length: 14 residues. Germline lookup yields CDR1 SGHRS and CDR2 YFSETQ. The CDR3 sequence: CASSQGTGANTIYF. The CDR3 region has the DNA TGCGCCAGCAGCCAAGGGACGGGGGCGAACACCATATATTTT.

This chain joins TRBV5-4 and TRBJ2-3; D call uncertain. V lost 0 bases, J lost 2 bases, and 19 bases lay in between. The CDR3 is 18 residues long. From germline, CDR1 is SGHNT and CDR2 YYREEE (reference sequence). CDR3 region: CASSLAGVSRVSTDTQYF. CDR3 coding DNA: TGTGCCAGCAGCTTGGCCGGCGTCTCCCGCGTATCCACAGATACGCAGTATTTT.

The rearrangement joins TRBV7-8 to TRBJ2-2; D might be TRBD2 (6 bases). This CDR3 contains 16 residues. V was trimmed by 0 bases and J by 5 bases, leaving 13 bases between them. The germline gives CDR1 SGHVS, CDR2 FQNEAQ. CDR3 bases: TGTGCCAGCAGCTTAGCGCTGTCCGGGGGAACCGGGGAGCTGTTTTTT. Residues: CASSLALSGGTGELFF.

The chain has TRBV7-9 and TRBJ1-6; 8 bases line up with TRBD1. The V gene end was trimmed by 5 bases and the J gene end by 0 bases; junction bases not matched to a gene: 9. From germline, CDR1 is SEHNR and CDR2 FQNEAQ (reference sequence). This CDR3 is 18 amino acids long. This CDR3 reads CASSAGQGGSSYNSPLHF. The CDR3 coding sequence is TGTGCCAGCAGCGCCGGACAGGGTGGGAGCTCCTATAATTCACCCCTCCACTTT.

V gene TRBV28 combines with J gene TRBJ1-5, with unresolved D. The V end was cut by 3 bases, the J end by 8 bases, with 11 bases between. Germline-derived CDR1 and CDR2 are MDHEN and SYDVKM. This CDR3 has 13 amino acids. CDR3 loop: CASSFPGQEPQHF. The CDR3 DNA is TGTGCCAGCAGTTTCCCCGGGCAAGAGCCCCAGCATTTT.

A note on this clone: The germline gene is not matched at one end of the junction; a read error may be the cause. The chain joins TRBV7-9 to TRBJ2-4, with 8 nucleotides matching TRBD1. Germline CDR1 and CDR2: SEHNR and FQNEAQ (reference sequence). This CDR3 is 17 amino acids long. The chain's CDR3 is CASTLTDRGLGKNIQYF. The CDR3 region has the DNA TGTGCCAGCACCTTAACCGACAGGGGCCTGGGAAAAAACATTCAGTACTTC.

For this clone: The sample carries other DNA sequences with the same CDR3. V usage is TRBV6-5 and J usage is TRBJ1-3, with D possibly being TRBD1 (5 bases). Germline V gene lookup returns CDR1 MNHEY and CDR2 SVGAGI. The CDR3 is made up of 14 amino acids. V was shortened by 3 bases and J by 0 bases, with 6 bases between the two germline ends. CDR3 DNA: TGTGCCAGCAGTTATGGGGGCTCTGGAAACACCATATATTTT. This sequence encodes CASSYGGSGNTIYF.

The rearrangement uses TRBV7-9 and TRBJ2-4; D is perhaps TRBD1 or TRBD2 (5 bases each). The CDR3 loop spans 16 amino acids. V was shortened by 0 bases and J by 1 base, with 10 bases between the two germline ends. The germline V gene has CDR1 SEHNR and CDR2 FQNEAQ (reference sequence). CDR3 sequence (DNA): TGTGCCAGCAGCTTAGCTGAGGGGTCGGCCAAAAACATTCAGTACTTC. This translates into CASSLAEGSAKNIQYF.

The V call is TRBV19, the J call TRBJ2-7; D may be TRBD2 (6 bases). The CDR3 sequence is 12 residues long. From germline, CDR1 is LNHDA and CDR2 SQIVND (reference sequence). V lost 8 bases and J lost 0, with 8 bases in between. This chain's CDR3 is CASRGNSYEQYF. CDR3 DNA sequence: TGTGCCAGTCGGGGGAACTCCTACGAGCAGTACTTC.